This T cell receptor (beta chain) was observed in a study of blood T cell repertoires in COVID-19. On the study more broadly: Collection of acute and convalescent COVID-19 samples took place in the United States, Italy and Spain. T cells, B-cell-depleted T cells, or PBMCs provided the cDNA or gDNA that served as material.

This CDR3 has 14 residues. Looked up from germline, CDR1 is MNHEY and CDR2 is SVGAGI. The V and J ends lost 2 bases and 5 bases respectively, with 12 bases between them. Sequenced by immunoSEQ multiplex PCR; TCRdb stores in-frame clones only, minus some. The sample yields around 260,000 clones, roughly 84% seen once. The sample comprised peripheral blood. This chain connects TRBV6-5 to TRBJ1-1, with D tentatively TRBD1 (6 bases). The TCR comes from a person aged 65-85 years with COVID-19, enrolled during active disease. CDR3: CASSYLHRDTEAFF. CDR3 DNA: TGTGCCAGCAGTTACCTACACAGGGATACTGAAGCTTTCTTT.